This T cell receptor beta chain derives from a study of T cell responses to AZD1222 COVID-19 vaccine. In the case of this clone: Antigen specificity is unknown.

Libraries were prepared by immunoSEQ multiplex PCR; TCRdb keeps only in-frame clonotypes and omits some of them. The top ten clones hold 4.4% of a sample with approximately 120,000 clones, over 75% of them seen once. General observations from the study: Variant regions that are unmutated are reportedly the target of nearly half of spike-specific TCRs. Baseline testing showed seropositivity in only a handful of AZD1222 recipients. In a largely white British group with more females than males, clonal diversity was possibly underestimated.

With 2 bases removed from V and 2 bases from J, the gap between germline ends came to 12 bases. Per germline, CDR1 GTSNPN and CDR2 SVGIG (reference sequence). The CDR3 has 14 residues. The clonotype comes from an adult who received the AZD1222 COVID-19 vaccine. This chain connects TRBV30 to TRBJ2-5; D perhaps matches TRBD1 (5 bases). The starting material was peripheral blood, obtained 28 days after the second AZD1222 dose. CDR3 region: CAWSQWGRQETQYF. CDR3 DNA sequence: TGTGCCTGGAGTCAATGGGGCAGGCAAGAGACCCAGTACTTC.